One and the same sample provided the 9 T cell receptor beta chains below, sequenced in a study of radiotherapy plus CTLA-4 blockade in lung cancer. Profiling relied on immunoSEQ multiplex PCR, and the TCRdb table lists in-frame clones only, not all of them. The sample has tens of thousands of clones; 70% to 90% are singletons. The sample was peripheral blood, taken from a patient treated with radiotherapy plus ipilimumab. The receptors derive from a human donor with non-small cell lung cancer whose response to radiotherapy plus ipilimumab could not be evaluated.

This clone was observed a handful of times. The V call is TRBV18, the J call TRBJ1-1; 7 nucleotides align to TRBD1. Germline CDR1 reads KGHSH; CDR2 reads LQKENI. This CDR3 is 13 amino acids long. V gave up 4 bases and J gave up 3 bases; unmatched junction bases: 2. The CDR3 region is CASSQGTDTEAFF. In DNA form, the CDR3 reads TGTGCCAGCTCACAGGGGACAGACACTGAAGCTTTCTTT.

V usage is TRBV29-1 and J usage is TRBJ2-6; tentative D call: TRBD1 (5 bases). The V end lost 4 bases, the J end lost 0 bases, and 10 bases lay between the germline ends. The V gene's germline CDR1 is SQVTM and CDR2 ANQGSEA. CDR3 length equals 15 residues. The DNA for the CDR3 is TGCAGCGTTGTACAGGTTACCTCTGGGGCCAACGTCCTGACTTTC. As protein: CSVVQVTSGANVLTF.

This chain links TRBV27 with TRBJ2-7, with 7 bases matching TRBD2. V trimming: 7 bases; J trimming: 5 bases; junction bases outside the gene matches: 8. This CDR3 is built from 13 residues. Germline V gene data show CDR1 as MNHEY and CDR2 as SMNVEV (reference sequence). CDR3 sequence: CASKPGGWDEQYF. The DNA for the CDR3 is TGTGCCAGCAAGCCGGGAGGCTGGGACGAGCAGTACTTC.

This rearrangement joins TRBV5-1 to TRBJ2-2; 7 bases align to TRBD1. Trimming took 2 bases from V and 0 from J; bases not matched to a gene: 7. The CDR3 consists of 17 residues. Germline V CDR1 and CDR2: SGHRS, YFSETQ. CDR3 nucleotides: TGCGCCAGCAGCTTAAACCGGGACAGCACGAACACCGGGGAGCTGTTTTTT. It codes for CASSLNRDSTNTGELFF. Full variable domain (remainder filled in from reference TRBV5-1 and TRBJ2-2): KAGVTQTPRYLIKTRGQQVTLSCSPISGHRSVSWYQQTPGQGLQFLFEYFSETQRNKGNFPGRFSGRQFSNSRSEMNVSTLELGDSALYLCASSLNRDSTNTGELFFGEGSRLTVL.

CDR3 DNA sequence: TGTGCCAGCAGTTTCGACAGGGTAGGATATGGCTACACCTTC. As protein: CASSFDRVGYGYTF. The chain has TRBV2 and TRBJ1-2; 7 bases map to TRBD1. This CDR3 region has 14 residues. With V trimmed by 5 bases and J by 5 bases, 8 bases remained unmatched. CDR1 is SNHLY, CDR2 FYNNEI, per germline.

The chain combines TRBV19 with TRBJ2-1; 7 bases are a match to TRBD2. Per the germline V gene, CDR1 is LNHDA and CDR2 is SQIVND (reference sequence). The CDR3 loop spans 15 amino acids. Unmatched junction bases numbered 8, after V lost 7 bases and J lost 2 bases. CDR3 bases: TGTGCCAGTAACCCCGGACTAGTCACCTACAATGAGCAGTTCTTC. This sequence encodes CASNPGLVTYNEQFF.

CDR3 DNA sequence: TGTGCCAGCACCTTGGACAGCAGGTATAGCAATCAGCCCCAGCATTTT. Translating gives CASTLDSRYSNQPQHF. V usage is TRBV7-2 and J usage is TRBJ1-5, with D perhaps TRBD1 (6 bases). CDR3 length equals 16 residues. Per germline, CDR1 SGHTA and CDR2 FQGNSA. The ends were cut back, 7 bases at V and 0 bases at J, with 16 bases in the middle.

This chain links TRBV25-1 with TRBJ2-2; TRBD2 matches 7 bases. The J segment lost 2 bases and the V segment lost 4 bases, leaving 4 bases of the junction unmatched. Germline assignment: CDR1 MGHDK and CDR2 SYGVNS. This CDR3 contains 15 residues. CDR3 region: CASSGSSGNTGELFF. DNA for the CDR3: TGTGCCAGCAGTGGATCTAGCGGCAACACCGGGGAGCTGTTTTTT.

The chain employs TRBV27 and TRBJ1-1; 9 nucleotides agree with TRBD1. Losses at the gene ends were 6 bases for V and 2 bases for J; bases not matched to a gene: 4. The CDR3 has 14 residues. Germline values: CDR1 MNHEY, CDR2 SMNVEV (reference sequence). The CDR3 sequence: CASRLQGANTEAFF. CDR3 coding DNA: TGTGCCAGCAGGTTACAGGGGGCCAACACTGAAGCTTTCTTT.